The rows below give T cell receptor beta chains drawn from one sample of a study of cytomegalovirus exposure and HLA in healthy donors. Repertoires were generated with immunoSEQ multiplex PCR, while TCRdb's copy carries only in-frame clones and drops some. The data show over 85,000 clones, roughly nine tenths seen once. Sequencing was done on a sample of PBMCs. The receptors derive from a woman aged 18-29 years in good health and CMV-seronegative. Each CDR3 is given with its conserved first and last residue. A D gene is named only where the DNA matches it firmly. Size tells how often a clone was seen (once, few, many) or the class of an expanded clone, and some rows leave it out.

clone size: few
J gene: TRBJ2-3
D gene: .
V gene: TRBV11-2
CDR3 protein: CASSLSTDTQYF
CDR3 DNA: TGTGCCAGCAGCTTGTCGACAGATACGCAGTATTTT

clone size: .
J gene: TRBJ1-1
D gene: .
V gene: TRBV6-5
CDR3 protein: CASSYVGGIPEAFF
CDR3 DNA: TGTGCCAGCAGTTACGTGGGGGGGATCCCTGAAGCTTTCTTT

clone size: .
J gene: TRBJ2-3
D gene: TRBD2
V gene: TRBV10-1
CDR3 protein: CASSDSGRTTDTQYF
CDR3 DNA: TGCGCCAGCAGTGATAGCGGGAGGACCACAGATACGCAGTATTTT

clone size: few
J gene: TRBJ1-5
D gene: .
V gene: TRBV5-5
CDR3 protein: CASSQRSLDISNQPQHF
CDR3 DNA: TGTGCCAGCAGCCAACGCTCCCTGGACATTAGCAATCAGCCCCAGCATTTT

clone size: .
J gene: TRBJ1-4
D gene: .
V gene: TRBV15
CDR3 protein: CATSRVQGVGEKLFF
CDR3 DNA: TGTGCCACCAGCAGAGTACAGGGAGTAGGCGAAAAACTGTTTTTT

clone size: .
J gene: TRBJ2-2
D gene: TRBD1
V gene: TRBV5-1
CDR3 protein: CASSLAGQGSSGELFF
CDR3 DNA: TGCGCCAGCAGCTTGGCCGGACAGGGCTCGTCCGGGGAGCTGTTTTTT

clone size: .
J gene: TRBJ2-2
D gene: .
V gene: TRBV7-2
CDR3 protein: CASSGLTGELFF
CDR3 DNA: TGTGCCAGCAGCGGGCTGACCGGGGAGCTGTTTTTT

clone size: .
J gene: TRBJ1-5
D gene: .
V gene: TRBV27
CDR3 protein: CASSPGRGPQPQHF
CDR3 DNA: TGTGCCAGCAGTCCGGGCAGGGGTCCTCAGCCCCAGCATTTT

clone size: .
J gene: TRBJ2-7
D gene: .
V gene: TRBV11-2
CDR3 protein: CASSPNRVEQYF
CDR3 DNA: TGTGCCAGCAGCCCCAACAGGGTCGAGCAGTACTTC

clone size: .
J gene: TRBJ2-2
D gene: .
V gene: TRBV7-9
CDR3 protein: CASMGGGTSGNTGELFF
CDR3 DNA: TGTGCCAGCATGGGTGGGGGGACCAGCGGGAACACCGGGGAGCTGTTTTTT

clone size: .
J gene: TRBJ1-2
D gene: .
V gene: TRBV18
CDR3 protein: CASSPSSQGGYGYTF
CDR3 DNA: TGTGCCAGCTCACCGTCCTCTCAAGGGGGCTATGGCTACACCTTC

clone size: .
J gene: TRBJ2-3
D gene: .
V gene: TRBV28
CDR3 protein: CASLGTELTDTQYF
CDR3 DNA: TGTGCCAGCCTTGGAACAGAACTCACAGATACGCAGTATTTT

clone size: .
J gene: TRBJ1-1
D gene: TRBD1
V gene: TRBV30
CDR3 protein: CAWRGQGGFFF
CDR3 DNA: TGTGCCTGGAGGGGACAGGGAGGATTTTTCTTT

clone size: .
J gene: TRBJ2-7
D gene: .
V gene: TRBV27
CDR3 protein: CASSFRNLEAYEQYF
CDR3 DNA: TGTGCCAGCAGTTTTCGAAATTTAGAGGCCTACGAGCAGTACTTC

clone size: .
J gene: TRBJ2-4
D gene: .
V gene: TRBV19
CDR3 protein: CASSVAGRREVYF
CDR3 DNA: TGTGCCAGTAGTGTCGCGGGCCGTAGAGAGGTGTACTTC

clone size: .
J gene: TRBJ2-7
D gene: TRBD1
V gene: TRBV7-9
CDR3 protein: CASSRNGQAYEQYF
CDR3 DNA: TGTGCCAGCAGCAGAAACGGACAGGCCTACGAGCAGTACTTC

clone size: .
J gene: TRBJ2-5
D gene: TRBD1
V gene: TRBV6-6
CDR3 protein: CASRIPGQGPRETQYF
CDR3 DNA: TGTGCCAGCAGAATCCCGGGACAGGGGCCAAGGGAGACCCAGTACTTC

clone size: .
J gene: TRBJ2-3
D gene: .
V gene: TRBV7-8
CDR3 protein: CASSLGPGGTDTQYF
CDR3 DNA: TGTGCCAGCAGCTTAGGACCAGGGGGCACAGATACGCAGTATTTT

clone size: .
J gene: TRBJ2-7
D gene: TRBD1
V gene: TRBV29-1
CDR3 protein: CSVEGGQGLYEQYF
CDR3 DNA: TGCAGCGTTGAAGGGGGACAGGGGCTATACGAGCAGTACTTC

clone size: .
J gene: TRBJ1-1
D gene: TRBD1
V gene: TRBV12-5
CDR3 protein: CASALTGSGNTEAFF
CDR3 DNA: TGTGCTAGTGCCCTGACAGGGTCGGGGAACACTGAAGCTTTCTTT

clone size: .
J gene: TRBJ2-7
D gene: TRBD1
V gene: TRBV5-5
CDR3 protein: CASSTGTGTYEQYF
CDR3 DNA: TGTGCCAGCAGTACCGGGACAGGGACCTACGAGCAGTACTTC

clone size: .
J gene: TRBJ1-5
D gene: .
V gene: TRBV7-9
CDR3 protein: CASSLGSPGDQPQHF
CDR3 DNA: TGTGCCAGCAGCTTAGGGTCGCCCGGAGATCAGCCCCAGCATTTT

clone size: .
J gene: TRBJ2-7
D gene: .
V gene: TRBV29-1
CDR3 protein: CSVEFGVRGYEQYF
CDR3 DNA: TGCAGCGTTGAATTCGGTGTACGGGGCTACGAGCAGTACTTC

clone size: .
J gene: TRBJ1-4
D gene: .
V gene: TRBV29-1
CDR3 protein: CSALRQTNEKLFF
CDR3 DNA: TGCAGCGCTTTAAGACAAACTAATGAAAAACTGTTTTTT

clone size: .
J gene: TRBJ1-3
D gene: TRBD1
V gene: TRBV28
CDR3 protein: CASRSTGGRNTIYF
CDR3 DNA: TGTGCCAGCAGATCGACAGGGGGGAGAAACACCATATATTTT

clone size: once
J gene: TRBJ2-3
D gene: TRBD2
V gene: TRBV5-1
CDR3 protein: CASSLVPPSGGLPSTDTQYF
CDR3 DNA: TGCGCCAGCAGCTTGGTCCCCCCTAGCGGGGGGCTCCCTAGCACAGATACGCAGTATTTT

clone size: .
J gene: TRBJ1-2
D gene: TRBD1
V gene: TRBV9
CDR3 protein: CASSATGGYYGYTF
CDR3 DNA: TGTGCCAGCAGCGCGACAGGGGGCTACTATGGCTACACCTTC

clone size: .
J gene: TRBJ1-4
D gene: TRBD1
V gene: TRBV5-4
CDR3 protein: CASSRDRGYEKLFF
CDR3 DNA: TGTGCCAGCAGCCGAGACAGGGGGTACGAAAAACTGTTTTTT

clone size: .
J gene: TRBJ1-3
D gene: .
V gene: TRBV4-3
CDR3 protein: CASSQDKGVGNTIYF
CDR3 DNA: TGCGCCAGCAGCCAAGATAAAGGGGTTGGAAACACCATATATTTT

clone size: .
J gene: TRBJ1-1
D gene: .
V gene: TRBV6-1
CDR3 protein: CASSEKYRVENTEAFF
CDR3 DNA: TGTGCCAGCAGTGAGAAGTACAGGGTGGAGAACACTGAAGCTTTCTTT

clone size: .
J gene: TRBJ1-1
D gene: .
V gene: TRBV7-2
CDR3 protein: CASSSRDTEAFF
CDR3 DNA: TGTGCCAGCAGCTCCAGGGACACTGAAGCTTTCTTT

clone size: once
J gene: TRBJ2-7
D gene: .
V gene: TRBV6-1
CDR3 protein: CASSVTGPLYEQYF
CDR3 DNA: TGTGCCAGCAGTGTGACAGGCCCTTTATACGAGCAGTACTTC

clone size: .
J gene: TRBJ2-3
D gene: .
V gene: TRBV30
CDR3 protein: CAWSDRGTGTDTQYF
CDR3 DNA: TGTGCCTGGAGTGACCGGGGGACGGGCACAGATACGCAGTATTTT

clone size: .
J gene: TRBJ2-5
D gene: TRBD1
V gene: TRBV11-2
CDR3 protein: CASSLESTGGETQYF
CDR3 DNA: TGTGCCAGCAGCTTGGAGTCGACAGGGGGCGAGACCCAGTACTTC

clone size: .
J gene: TRBJ1-2
D gene: TRBD1
V gene: TRBV7-8
CDR3 protein: CASSKRRDRGDYGYTF
CDR3 DNA: TGTGCCAGCAGCAAAAGAAGGGACAGGGGAGACTATGGCTACACCTTC

clone size: .
J gene: TRBJ2-3
D gene: TRBD2
V gene: TRBV29-1
CDR3 protein: CSVSLAGGADTQYF
CDR3 DNA: TGCAGCGTTTCCCTAGCGGGGGGGGCAGATACGCAGTATTTT

clone size: .
J gene: TRBJ1-4
D gene: .
V gene: TRBV19
CDR3 protein: CASSRQAREKLFF
CDR3 DNA: TGTGCCAGTAGTAGACAAGCAAGAGAAAAACTGTTTTTT

clone size: .
J gene: TRBJ1-2
D gene: .
V gene: TRBV15
CDR3 protein: CATSREPRDYGYTF
CDR3 DNA: TGTGCCACCAGCAGAGAACCAAGAGACTATGGCTACACCTTC

clone size: once
J gene: TRBJ2-3
D gene: TRBD1
V gene: TRBV19
CDR3 protein: CASSTLTGEDTQYF
CDR3 DNA: TGTGCCAGTAGTACACTTACAGGGGAAGATACGCAGTATTTT

clone size: .
J gene: TRBJ1-4
D gene: .
V gene: TRBV10-3
CDR3 protein: CAISESSATTNEKLFF
CDR3 DNA: TGTGCCATCAGTGAGTCAAGCGCAACAACTAATGAAAAACTGTTTTTT

clone size: .
J gene: TRBJ2-3
D gene: .
V gene: TRBV7-3
CDR3 protein: CASSRDGTLNTDTQYF
CDR3 DNA: TGTGCCAGCAGCCGAGATGGGACACTAAACACAGATACGCAGTATTTT

clone size: .
J gene: TRBJ2-7
D gene: .
V gene: TRBV5-1
CDR3 protein: CASSLDRSSYEQYF
CDR3 DNA: TGCGCCAGCAGCTTGGATCGCAGCTCCTACGAGCAGTACTTC

clone size: .
J gene: TRBJ2-1
D gene: .
V gene: TRBV27
CDR3 protein: CASMEGLFSYNEQFF
CDR3 DNA: TGTGCCAGCATGGAGGGGCTGTTCTCCTACAATGAGCAGTTCTTC

clone size: .
J gene: TRBJ1-1
D gene: .
V gene: TRBV7-6
CDR3 protein: CASSSHDWDTEAFF
CDR3 DNA: TGTGCCAGCAGCTCCCATGACTGGGACACTGAAGCTTTCTTT

clone size: .
J gene: TRBJ2-7
D gene: TRBD1
V gene: TRBV28
CDR3 protein: CASSPGRGTYEQYF
CDR3 DNA: TGTGCCAGCAGCCCCGGCAGGGGGACCTACGAGCAGTACTTC

clone size: .
J gene: TRBJ1-4
D gene: .
V gene: TRBV28
CDR3 protein: CASSLNGATNEKLFF
CDR3 DNA: TGTGCCAGCAGTTTGAACGGTGCAACTAATGAAAAACTGTTTTTT

clone size: .
J gene: TRBJ1-4
D gene: .
V gene: TRBV14
CDR3 protein: CLREANEKLFF
CDR3 DNA: TGCCTCAGGGAGGCTAATGAAAAACTGTTTTTT

clone size: .
J gene: TRBJ1-2
D gene: .
V gene: TRBV28
CDR3 protein: CASSPGQRTYGYTF
CDR3 DNA: TGTGCCAGCAGTCCAGGACAGCGAACCTATGGCTACACCTTC

clone size: .
J gene: TRBJ1-3
D gene: .
V gene: TRBV18
CDR3 protein: CASSPTQVGNTIYF
CDR3 DNA: TGTGCCAGCTCACCTACACAGGTGGGAAACACCATATATTTT

clone size: once
J gene: TRBJ2-1
D gene: TRBD2
V gene: TRBV15
CDR3 protein: CATSRPTGTSGGGGEQFF
CDR3 DNA: TGTGCCACCAGCAGGCCTACCGGGACTAGCGGGGGTGGTGGTGAGCAGTTCTTC

clone size: few
J gene: TRBJ1-5
D gene: .
V gene: TRBV7-2
CDR3 protein: CASSSEWGDSQHF
CDR3 DNA: TGTGCCAGCAGCTCAGAGTGGGGGGATTCCCAGCATTTT

clone size: once
J gene: TRBJ1-2
D gene: .
V gene: TRBV15
CDR3 protein: CATSRDAVSGGYTF
CDR3 DNA: TGTGCCACCAGCAGAGATGCAGTGTCCGGGGGCTACACCTTC

clone size: .
J gene: TRBJ2-7
D gene: TRBD1
V gene: TRBV28
CDR3 protein: CASSTGPNYEQYF
CDR3 DNA: TGTGCCAGCTCGACAGGGCCTAACTACGAGCAGTACTTC

clone size: .
J gene: TRBJ2-7
D gene: .
V gene: TRBV30
CDR3 protein: CAWSDTYEQYF
CDR3 DNA: TGTGCCTGGAGTGACACCTACGAGCAGTACTTC